Listed below are T cell receptor beta chains from one sample, sequenced in a study of vaccination effects on CD4 cells after COVID-19. The repertoire was sequenced with immunoSEQ multiplex PCR; TCRdb's copy has only in-frame clones and lacks some. The sample has 70,000 or so clones, roughly 73% seen once; the top ten hold around 4.6%. These receptors are not linked to any known antigen. The source material was CD4+ T cells from PBMCs cultured with HIV peptides, sampled before COVID-19 vaccination. These receptors were obtained from a human donor who had a prior SARS-CoV-2 infection. Both conserved end residues are part of each CDR3. The order of the fields is J gene, V gene, D gene, clone size, CDR3 protein, CDR3 DNA. D genes are given only for firm matches. Part of the rows lack a size; the others show once, few, many or a class for expanded clones.

J gene: TRBJ2-3; V gene: TRBV5-4; D gene: TRBD2; clone size: NA; CDR3 protein: CASGEREGTDTQYF; CDR3 DNA: TGTGCCAGCGGCGAGCGGGAGGGCACAGATACGCAGTATTTT
J gene: TRBJ2-3; V gene: TRBV27; D gene: TRBD2; clone size: NA; CDR3 protein: CASSSRGTDTQYF; CDR3 DNA: TGTGCCAGCAGTTCGCGGGGGACAGATACGCAGTATTTT
J gene: TRBJ2-1; V gene: TRBV24-1; D gene: TRBD1; clone size: NA; CDR3 protein: CATSAPGQGNNEQFF; CDR3 DNA: TGTGCCACCAGTGCCCCGGGACAGGGAAACAATGAGCAGTTCTTC
J gene: TRBJ2-3; V gene: TRBV18; D gene: NA; clone size: once; CDR3 protein: CASSPTVIRAKTSTDTQYF; CDR3 DNA: TGTGCCAGCTCACCCACGGTCATACGGGCGAAGACTAGCACAGATACGCAGTATTTT
J gene: TRBJ2-7; V gene: TRBV6-5; D gene: NA; clone size: NA; CDR3 protein: CASRLLALSSYEQYF; CDR3 DNA: TGTGCCAGCAGATTACTAGCCCTCAGCTCCTACGAGCAGTACTTC
J gene: TRBJ2-7; V gene: TRBV7-8; D gene: TRBD1; clone size: NA; CDR3 protein: CASSLALSIGTGLSYEQYF; CDR3 DNA: TGTGCCAGCAGCTTAGCGCTAAGTATTGGGACAGGACTCTCCTACGAGCAGTACTTC
J gene: TRBJ1-1; V gene: TRBV3-1/TRBV3-2; D gene: NA; clone size: NA; CDR3 protein: CASSQHSTGAEAFF; CDR3 DNA: TGTGCCAGCAGCCAACATTCCACGGGCGCTGAAGCTTTCTTT
J gene: TRBJ2-1; V gene: TRBV2; D gene: NA; clone size: NA; CDR3 protein: CASRDRSFVYNEQFF; CDR3 DNA: TGTGCCAGCCGTGACAGGTCCTTCGTTTACAATGAGCAGTTCTTC
J gene: TRBJ1-4; V gene: TRBV6-1; D gene: TRBD1; clone size: NA; CDR3 protein: CASSEGQVANEKLFF; CDR3 DNA: TGTGCCAGCAGTGAGGGACAGGTCGCTAATGAAAAACTGTTTTTT
J gene: TRBJ2-1; V gene: TRBV5-4; D gene: TRBD1; clone size: NA; CDR3 protein: CASSDRDRVNEQFF; CDR3 DNA: TGTGCCAGCAGCGACCGGGACAGGGTTAATGAGCAGTTCTTC
J gene: TRBJ2-7; V gene: TRBV12-3/TRBV12-4; D gene: NA; clone size: NA; CDR3 protein: CASSASWAYEQYF; CDR3 DNA: TGTGCCAGCAGCGCTAGTTGGGCCTACGAGCAGTACTTC
J gene: TRBJ2-2; V gene: TRBV11-3; D gene: TRBD2; clone size: NA; CDR3 protein: CASSSLSGRNTGELFF; CDR3 DNA: TGTGCCAGCAGCTCGCTTAGCGGGAGAAACACCGGGGAGCTGTTTTTT
J gene: TRBJ1-2; V gene: TRBV7-8; D gene: NA; clone size: NA; CDR3 protein: CASSLAVGYGYTF; CDR3 DNA: TGTGCCAGCAGCTTAGCGGTGGGCTATGGCTACACCTTC
J gene: TRBJ1-6; V gene: TRBV5-5; D gene: TRBD1; clone size: few; CDR3 protein: CASSLEQGDSPLHF; CDR3 DNA: TGTGCCAGCAGCTTGGAACAGGGGGATTCACCCCTCCACTTT
J gene: TRBJ2-6; V gene: TRBV19; D gene: NA; clone size: NA; CDR3 protein: CASKGLNSGANVLTF; CDR3 DNA: TGTGCCAGTAAGGGATTGAACTCTGGGGCCAACGTCCTGACTTTC
J gene: TRBJ2-1; V gene: TRBV5-1; D gene: NA; clone size: NA; CDR3 protein: CASSLFGGMNEQFF; CDR3 DNA: TGCGCCAGCAGCTTGTTCGGCGGGATGAATGAGCAGTTCTTC
J gene: TRBJ2-1; V gene: TRBV2; D gene: TRBD2; clone size: NA; CDR3 protein: CASRGGASGYNEQFF; CDR3 DNA: TGTGCCAGCAGGGGAGGCGCTAGCGGCTACAATGAGCAGTTCTTC
J gene: TRBJ2-2; V gene: TRBV18; D gene: NA; clone size: once; CDR3 protein: CASSPSEGSTGELFF; CDR3 DNA: TGTGCCAGCTCACCATCAGAGGGGAGCACCGGGGAGCTGTTTTTT
J gene: TRBJ1-6; V gene: TRBV6-1; D gene: TRBD1; clone size: NA; CDR3 protein: CASSDRTGTNSPLHF; CDR3 DNA: TGTGCCAGCAGTGATAGGACAGGGACGAATTCACCCCTCCACTTT
J gene: TRBJ2-3; V gene: TRBV20-1; D gene: NA; clone size: NA; CDR3 protein: CSASVIVADTQYF; CDR3 DNA: TGCAGTGCTAGTGTTATAGTTGCGGATACGCAGTATTTT
J gene: TRBJ2-4; V gene: TRBV10-1; D gene: NA; clone size: NA; CDR3 protein: CASSESTGRVAKNIQYF; CDR3 DNA: TGCGCCAGCAGTGAGTCAACGGGGCGGGTAGCCAAAAACATTCAGTACTTC
J gene: TRBJ2-7; V gene: TRBV7-2; D gene: NA; clone size: NA; CDR3 protein: CASSFPQGAEEDEQYF; CDR3 DNA: TGTGCCAGCAGCTTTCCCCAAGGGGCAGAAGAGGACGAGCAGTACTTC
J gene: TRBJ2-3; V gene: TRBV2; D gene: NA; clone size: NA; CDR3 protein: CASNRVKGTDTQYF; CDR3 DNA: TGTGCCAGCAACAGGGTGAAGGGCACAGATACGCAGTATTTT
J gene: TRBJ2-2; V gene: TRBV30; D gene: NA; clone size: few; CDR3 protein: CAWSRNRARTGELFF; CDR3 DNA: TGTGCCTGGAGCCGCAACAGGGCCCGGACCGGGGAGCTGTTTTTT
J gene: TRBJ2-3; V gene: TRBV11-3; D gene: NA; clone size: NA; CDR3 protein: CASSLGYGGKATDTQYF; CDR3 DNA: TGTGCCAGCAGCTTAGGATACGGCGGGAAAGCCACAGATACGCAGTATTTT
J gene: TRBJ1-2; V gene: TRBV3-1/TRBV3-2; D gene: TRBD1; clone size: NA; CDR3 protein: CASSPTDRGDIFPYGYTF; CDR3 DNA: TGTGCCAGCAGCCCTACCGACAGGGGGGATATCTTCCCCTATGGCTACACCTTC
J gene: TRBJ2-2; V gene: TRBV4-3; D gene: TRBD1; clone size: NA; CDR3 protein: CASSQAPTGGTGELFF; CDR3 DNA: TGCGCCAGCAGCCAAGCCCCCACAGGGGGGACCGGGGAGCTGTTTTTT
J gene: TRBJ2-7; V gene: TRBV30; D gene: NA; clone size: NA; CDR3 protein: CAWSVYPSYEQYF; CDR3 DNA: TGTGCCTGGAGTGTTTACCCTAGCTACGAGCAGTACTTC
J gene: TRBJ2-7; V gene: TRBV6-2/TRBV6-3; D gene: TRBD2; clone size: few; CDR3 protein: CASSTIAGGEQYF; CDR3 DNA: TGTGCCAGCAGCACGATAGCGGGAGGCGAGCAGTACTTC
J gene: TRBJ1-1; V gene: TRBV2; D gene: NA; clone size: NA; CDR3 protein: CATLLGPVRGTEAFF; CDR3 DNA: TGTGCCACCCTTCTCGGACCCGTTCGGGGCACTGAAGCTTTCTTT
J gene: TRBJ1-2; V gene: TRBV5-6; D gene: NA; clone size: NA; CDR3 protein: CASSSSYNRAWGYGYTF; CDR3 DNA: TGTGCCAGCAGCTCGTCGTACAACAGGGCTTGGGGGTATGGCTACACCTTC
J gene: TRBJ1-4; V gene: TRBV19; D gene: NA; clone size: NA; CDR3 protein: CASKFSEAEKLFF; CDR3 DNA: TGTGCCAGTAAATTTAGCGAGGCTGAAAAACTGTTTTTT
J gene: TRBJ2-1; V gene: TRBV18; D gene: NA; clone size: few; CDR3 protein: CASSPQSDYGEQFF; CDR3 DNA: TGTGCCAGCTCACCACAAAGCGATTATGGTGAGCAGTTCTTC
J gene: TRBJ2-4; V gene: TRBV6-5; D gene: TRBD2; clone size: NA; CDR3 protein: CASSSTRGGAQYF; CDR3 DNA: TGTGCCAGCAGTTCTACGCGGGGGGGTGCTCAGTACTTC
J gene: TRBJ2-3; V gene: TRBV30; D gene: TRBD2; clone size: NA; CDR3 protein: CAWSPTTSGTPDTQYF; CDR3 DNA: TGTGCCTGGAGTCCCACGACTAGCGGAACACCAGATACGCAGTATTTT
J gene: TRBJ1-1; V gene: TRBV6-5; D gene: NA; clone size: once; CDR3 protein: CASSYSVNTEAFF; CDR3 DNA: TGTGCCAGCAGTTACTCAGTGAACACTGAAGCTTTCTTT
J gene: TRBJ2-1; V gene: TRBV6-5; D gene: NA; clone size: NA; CDR3 protein: CASSYGGVSYNEQFF; CDR3 DNA: TGTGCCAGCAGTTACGGGGGAGTGTCCTACAATGAGCAGTTCTTC
J gene: TRBJ1-2; V gene: TRBV7-2; D gene: NA; clone size: NA; CDR3 protein: CASSFSGVDHGYTF; CDR3 DNA: TGTGCCAGCAGCTTCTCAGGGGTCGACCATGGCTACACCTTC
J gene: TRBJ2-2; V gene: TRBV11-2; D gene: NA; clone size: NA; CDR3 protein: CASSFGGWAGELFF; CDR3 DNA: TGTGCCAGCAGCTTTGGGGGCTGGGCCGGGGAGCTGTTTTTT
J gene: TRBJ1-6; V gene: TRBV30; D gene: TRBD1; clone size: NA; CDR3 protein: CAWSRQGWRSPLHF; CDR3 DNA: TGTGCCTGGTCCCGACAGGGATGGCGATCACCCCTCCACTTT
J gene: TRBJ2-7; V gene: TRBV29-1; D gene: TRBD2; clone size: NA; CDR3 protein: CSAIKNIAGSSYEQYF; CDR3 DNA: TGCAGCGCTATTAAAAATATAGCGGGAAGCTCCTACGAGCAGTACTTC
J gene: TRBJ1-2; V gene: TRBV6-6; D gene: TRBD1; clone size: few; CDR3 protein: CVGQGPYGYTF; CDR3 DNA: TGTGTTGGACAGGGGCCCTATGGCTACACCTTC
J gene: TRBJ1-1; V gene: TRBV30; D gene: NA; clone size: few; CDR3 protein: CAWSNQGGATEAFF; CDR3 DNA: TGTGCCTGGAGTAACCAGGGTGGGGCAACTGAAGCTTTCTTT
J gene: TRBJ2-1; V gene: TRBV5-1; D gene: NA; clone size: NA; CDR3 protein: CASSLAVAGEQFF; CDR3 DNA: TGCGCCAGCAGCTTGGCAGTGGCTGGTGAGCAGTTCTTC